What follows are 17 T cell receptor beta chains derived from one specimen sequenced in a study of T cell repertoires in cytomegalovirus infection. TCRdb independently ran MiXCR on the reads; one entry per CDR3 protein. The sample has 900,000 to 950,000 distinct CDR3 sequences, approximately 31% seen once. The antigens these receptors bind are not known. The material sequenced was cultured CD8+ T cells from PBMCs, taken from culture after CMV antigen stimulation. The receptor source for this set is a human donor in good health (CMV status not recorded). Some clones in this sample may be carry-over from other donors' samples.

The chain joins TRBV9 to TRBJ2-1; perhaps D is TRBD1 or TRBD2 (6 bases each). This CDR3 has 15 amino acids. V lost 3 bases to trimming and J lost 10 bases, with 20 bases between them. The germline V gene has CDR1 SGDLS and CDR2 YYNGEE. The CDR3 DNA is TGTGCCAGCAGCGGTACCGTGACGGGGGCCAACGAGCAGTTCTTC. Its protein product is CASSGTVTGANEQFF.

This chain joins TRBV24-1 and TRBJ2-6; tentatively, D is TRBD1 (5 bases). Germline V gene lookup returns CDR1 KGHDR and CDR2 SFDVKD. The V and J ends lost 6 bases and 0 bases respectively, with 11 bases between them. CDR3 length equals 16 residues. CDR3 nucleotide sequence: TGTGCCACCAGTCTGGGGCGAGCCTCTGGGGCCAACGTCCTGACTTTC. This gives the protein CATSLGRASGANVLTF.

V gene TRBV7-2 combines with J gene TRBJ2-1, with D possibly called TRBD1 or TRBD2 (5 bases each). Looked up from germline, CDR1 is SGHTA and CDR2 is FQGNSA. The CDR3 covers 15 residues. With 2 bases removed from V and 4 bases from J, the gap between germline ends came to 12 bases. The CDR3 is CASSLNRDEYNEQFF. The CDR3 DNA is TGTGCCAGCAGCTTAAACCGGGACGAGTACAATGAGCAGTTCTTC.

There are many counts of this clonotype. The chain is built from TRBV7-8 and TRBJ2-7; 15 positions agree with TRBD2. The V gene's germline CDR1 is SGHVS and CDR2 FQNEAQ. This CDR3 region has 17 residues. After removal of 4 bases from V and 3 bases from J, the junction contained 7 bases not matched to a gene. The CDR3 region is CASSSGTSGGSYYEQYV. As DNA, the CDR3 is TGTGCCAGCAGCTCCGGGACTAGCGGGGGGTCCTACTACGAGCAGTACGTC.

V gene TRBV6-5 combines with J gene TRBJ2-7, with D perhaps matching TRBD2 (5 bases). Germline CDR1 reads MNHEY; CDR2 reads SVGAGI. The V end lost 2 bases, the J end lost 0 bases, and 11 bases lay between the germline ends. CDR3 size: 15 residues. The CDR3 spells CASSYGLKSSYEQYF. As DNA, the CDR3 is TGTGCCAGCAGTTACGGACTCAAGAGCTCCTACGAGCAGTACTTC.

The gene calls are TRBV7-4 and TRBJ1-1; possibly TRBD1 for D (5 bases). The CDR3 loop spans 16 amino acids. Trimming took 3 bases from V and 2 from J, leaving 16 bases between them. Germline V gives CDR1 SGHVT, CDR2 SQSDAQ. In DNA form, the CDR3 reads TGTGCCAGCAGCTTTCCGGGGCCTGTTATAAACACTGAAGCTTTCTTT. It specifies CASSFPGPVINTEAFF.

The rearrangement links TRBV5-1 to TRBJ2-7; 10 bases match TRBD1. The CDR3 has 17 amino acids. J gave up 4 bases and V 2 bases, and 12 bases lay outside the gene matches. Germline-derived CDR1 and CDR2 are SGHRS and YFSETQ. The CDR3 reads CASSFRKPGQGLYEQYF. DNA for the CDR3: TGCGCCAGCAGCTTCCGGAAACCGGGACAGGGGTTATACGAGCAGTACTTC.

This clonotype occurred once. The CDR3 DNA follows: TGTGCCAGCAGAACAGGGTACGGTAGCACTGAAGCTTTCTTT. Its translation is CASRTGYGSTEAFF. The chain joins TRBV27 to TRBJ1-1; TRBD1 might be the D (6 bases). V lost 6 bases, J lost 4 bases, and 15 bases lay in between. The CDR3 extends over 14 amino acids. CDR1 is MNHEY, CDR2 SMNVEV, per germline (reference sequence).

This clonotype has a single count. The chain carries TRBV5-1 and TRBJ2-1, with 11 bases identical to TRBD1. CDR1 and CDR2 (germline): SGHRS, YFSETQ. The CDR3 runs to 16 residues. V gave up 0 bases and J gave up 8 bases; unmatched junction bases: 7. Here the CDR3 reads CASSLAGQGDWDEQFF. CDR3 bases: TGCGCCAGCAGCTTGGCGGGACAGGGGGATTGGGATGAGCAGTTCTTC.

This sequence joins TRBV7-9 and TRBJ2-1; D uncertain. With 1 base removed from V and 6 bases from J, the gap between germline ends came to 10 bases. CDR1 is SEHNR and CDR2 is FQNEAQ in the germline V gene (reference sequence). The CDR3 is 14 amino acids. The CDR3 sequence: CASSLGTAVNEQFF. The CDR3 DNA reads TGTGCCAGCAGCTTAGGGACGGCGGTCAATGAGCAGTTCTTC. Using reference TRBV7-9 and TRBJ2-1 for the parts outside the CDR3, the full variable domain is DTGVSQNPRHKITKRGQNVTFRCDPISEHNRLYWYRQTLGQGPEFLTYFQNEAQLEKSRLLSDRFSAERPKGSFSTLEIQRTEQGDSAMYLCASSLGTAVNEQFFGPGTRLTVL.

The CDR3 loop reads CASSFTGSPAHEQYF. The CDR3 nucleotides read TGTGCCAGCAGTTTTACGGGTAGCCCGGCCCACGAGCAGTACTTC. The J gene is TRBJ2-7, the V gene TRBV27; D call uncertain. V was pared by 3 bases and J by 5 bases, with 17 bases between. Germline V CDR1 and CDR2: MNHEY, SMNVEV (reference sequence). This CDR3 is 15 amino acids long.

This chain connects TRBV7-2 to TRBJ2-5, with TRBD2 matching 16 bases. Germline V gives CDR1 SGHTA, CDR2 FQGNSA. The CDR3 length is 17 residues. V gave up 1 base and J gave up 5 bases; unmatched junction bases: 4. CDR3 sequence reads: CTSSLGGLAGGPETQYF. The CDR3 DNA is TGTACCAGCAGCTTAGGGGGACTAGCGGGGGGGCCGGAGACCCAGTACTTC.

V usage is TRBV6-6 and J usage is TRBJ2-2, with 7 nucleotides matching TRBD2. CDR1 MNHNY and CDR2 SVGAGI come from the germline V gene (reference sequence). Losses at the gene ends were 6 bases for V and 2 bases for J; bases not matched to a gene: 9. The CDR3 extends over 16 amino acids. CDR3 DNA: TGTGCCAGCAGCCCTACTTGGGGGGGAAACACCGGGGAGCTGTTTTTT. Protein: CASSPTWGGNTGELFF.

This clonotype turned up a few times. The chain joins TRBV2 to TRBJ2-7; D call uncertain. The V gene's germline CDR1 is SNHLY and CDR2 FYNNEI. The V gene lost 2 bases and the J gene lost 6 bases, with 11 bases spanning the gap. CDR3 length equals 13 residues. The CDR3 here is CASSERAPTEQYV. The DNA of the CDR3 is TGTGCCAGCAGTGAAAGGGCACCCACCGAGCAGTACGTC.

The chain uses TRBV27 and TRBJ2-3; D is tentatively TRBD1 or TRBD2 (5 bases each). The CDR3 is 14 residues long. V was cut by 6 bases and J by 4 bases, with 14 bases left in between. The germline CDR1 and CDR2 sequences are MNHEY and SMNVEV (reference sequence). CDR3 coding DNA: TGTGCCAGCAGCTTAGCGCGAGGGGCAGATACGCAGTATTTT. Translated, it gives CASSLARGADTQYF.

The DNA of the CDR3 is TGTGCCAGCACTCCTCCGGGACAGGGCCAAGAGACCCAGTACTTC. The encoded protein is CASTPPGQGQETQYF. This chain connects TRBV6-5 to TRBJ2-5; TRBD1 matches at 9 bases. This CDR3 region has 15 residues. The ends lost 7 bases at V and 1 base at J; junction bases unmatched: 7. Germline-derived CDR1 and CDR2 are MNHEY and SVGAGI.

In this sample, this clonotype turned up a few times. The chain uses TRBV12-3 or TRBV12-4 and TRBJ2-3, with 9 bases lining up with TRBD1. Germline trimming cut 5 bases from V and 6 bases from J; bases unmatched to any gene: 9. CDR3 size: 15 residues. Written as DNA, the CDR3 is TGTGCCAGCAGTGGACAGGGGATTTTGGGGGATACGCAGTATTTT. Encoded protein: CASSGQGILGDTQYF.